This record looks at one T cell receptor (beta chain) sequence and its context. Its antigen is unknown. Specified time point: persistent/refractory GD, antithyroid drugs over 5 years with positive TRAb. Preparation of the TCR library used RNA extracted from PBMCs. Xi'an, China, was home to the endocrinology department that provided patients. This record comes from a study of regulatory T cells in long-lasting Graves disease. Study-level findings and limits: Only peripheral blood was studied, not thyroid tissue. Persistent patients shared 2,500 to 3,000 public clonotypes among themselves. Newly diagnosed patients shared fewer, at more than 850.

With iRepertoire HTBI primers and Arm-PCR of CDR3 regions, TCR beta libraries were built. Via MiXCR, TCRdb re-called the multiplex PCR reads, giving one row per CDR3 protein. The sample carries about 660,000 distinct CDR3 sequences, 25% to 35% recorded once. The sequence was obtained from a female donor with Graves disease. The sample was peripheral blood mononuclear cells (PBMCs), taken when the disease was refractory, from a patient treated with antithyroid drugs.

CDR3 DNA sequence: TGTGCCAGCTCACCAGGGACAGGGGTACGGACCGGGGAGCTGTTTTTT. Its translation: CASSPGTGVRTGELFF. The chain uses TRBV18 and TRBJ2-2, with 10 bases aligning to TRBD1. The CDR3 is 16 residues long. Losses at the gene ends were 2 bases for V and 5 bases for J; bases not matched to a gene: 5. Germline V gives CDR1 KGHSH, CDR2 LQKENI.